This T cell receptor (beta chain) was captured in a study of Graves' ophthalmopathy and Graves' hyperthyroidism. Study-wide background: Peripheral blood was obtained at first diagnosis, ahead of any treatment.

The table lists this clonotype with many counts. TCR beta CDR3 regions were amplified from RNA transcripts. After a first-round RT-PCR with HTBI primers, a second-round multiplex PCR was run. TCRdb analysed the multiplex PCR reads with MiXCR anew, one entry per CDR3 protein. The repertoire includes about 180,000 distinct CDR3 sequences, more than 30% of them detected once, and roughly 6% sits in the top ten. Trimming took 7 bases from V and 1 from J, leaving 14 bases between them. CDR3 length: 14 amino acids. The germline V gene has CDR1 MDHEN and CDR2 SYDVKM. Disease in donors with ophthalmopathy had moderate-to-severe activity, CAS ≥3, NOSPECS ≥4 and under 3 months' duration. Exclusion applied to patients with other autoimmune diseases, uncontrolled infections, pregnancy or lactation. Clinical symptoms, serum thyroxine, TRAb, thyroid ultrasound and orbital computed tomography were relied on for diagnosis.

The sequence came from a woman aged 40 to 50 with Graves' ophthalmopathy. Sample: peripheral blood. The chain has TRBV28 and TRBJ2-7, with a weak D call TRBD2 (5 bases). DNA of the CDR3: TGTGCCAGCAAGGGAGCGTGGGGTTCCTACGAGCAGTACTTC. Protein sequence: CASKGAWGSYEQYF.